The 7 T cell receptor beta chains below were found in one sample sequenced in a study of T cell responses to AZD1222 COVID-19 vaccine. Profiling relied on immunoSEQ multiplex PCR, and the TCRdb table lists in-frame clones only, not all of them. The table includes roughly 62,000 clones, around three quarters detected once. Material: peripheral blood, obtained on day 0 of AZD1222 vaccination. The origin of the receptors is an adult in good health.

The chain has TRBV6-5 and TRBJ1-1; possibly TRBD1 for D (6 bases). V lost 6 bases, J lost 10 bases, and 18 bases lay in between. The length of the CDR3 is 13 residues. Germline V CDR1 and CDR2: MNHEY, SVGAGI. CDR3 nucleotide sequence: TGTGCCAGCAGATTACAGGGACGGGTCGCAGCTTTCTTT. It codes for CASRLQGRVAAFF.

The V and J genes are TRBV3-1 (or the pseudogene TRBV3-2) and TRBJ1-6, with 7 bases lining up with TRBD1. The germline V gene has CDR1 LGHDT and CDR2 YNNKEL (reference sequence). The CDR3 is 15 amino acids. V lost 1 base, J lost 6 bases, and 3 bases stayed unmatched. The DNA for the CDR3 is TGTGCCAGCAGCCAAGGGACAGGACCTAATTCACCCCTCCACTTT. Amino acid sequence: CASSQGTGPNSPLHF.

V is TRBV27 and J is TRBJ1-1; tentative D call: TRBD1 (6 bases). The CDR3 totals 14 residues. V was trimmed by 6 bases and J by 1 base, leaving 12 bases between them. In germline, CDR1 is MNHEY, CDR2 SMNVEV (reference sequence). Here the CDR3 reads CASRGAGWNTEAFF. The DNA for the CDR3 is TGTGCCAGCAGGGGGGCAGGGTGGAACACTGAAGCTTTCTTT.

The rearrangement uses TRBV5-8 and TRBJ1-5; D gene ambiguous. V was cut by 2 bases and J by 6 bases, with 9 bases left in between. The CDR3 consists of 13 residues. Germline V gene lookup returns CDR1 SGHTS and CDR2 YDEGEE. The CDR3 DNA is TGTGCCAGCAGCTTTGGCGGGGTTCAGCCCCAGCATTTT. It encodes CASSFGGVQPQHF.

This clone has a count of ten or more. The CDR3 nucleotides read TGTGCCAGCTCCTCGGGCAGCACCTACGAGCAGTACTTC. As protein: CASSSGSTYEQYF. This chain joins TRBV12-3 or TRBV12-4 and TRBJ2-7; D gene uncertain. Deletions cut 8 bases from V and 2 bases from J, with 13 bases between. The CDR3 totals 13 residues.

The chain carries TRBV28 and TRBJ2-5; D call uncertain. The ends were cut back, 5 bases at V and 3 bases at J, with 10 bases in the middle. The germline CDR1 and CDR2 sequences are MDHEN and SYDVKM. The CDR3 totals 13 residues. CDR3 bases: TGTGCCAGCAGTGCCCCCCGAGAAGAGACCCAGTACTTC. It codes for CASSAPREETQYF.

This clone appeared a single time. The CDR3: CASSLSPGGYGYTF. The DNA of the CDR3 is TGTGCCAGCAGCTTAAGTCCAGGGGGTTATGGCTACACCTTC. The chain uses TRBV7-8 and TRBJ1-2; TRBD1 agrees at 7 bases. Germline assignment: CDR1 SGHVS and CDR2 FQNEAQ. J lost 5 bases, V lost 2 bases, and 5 bases had no gene match. The CDR3 spans 14 residues.